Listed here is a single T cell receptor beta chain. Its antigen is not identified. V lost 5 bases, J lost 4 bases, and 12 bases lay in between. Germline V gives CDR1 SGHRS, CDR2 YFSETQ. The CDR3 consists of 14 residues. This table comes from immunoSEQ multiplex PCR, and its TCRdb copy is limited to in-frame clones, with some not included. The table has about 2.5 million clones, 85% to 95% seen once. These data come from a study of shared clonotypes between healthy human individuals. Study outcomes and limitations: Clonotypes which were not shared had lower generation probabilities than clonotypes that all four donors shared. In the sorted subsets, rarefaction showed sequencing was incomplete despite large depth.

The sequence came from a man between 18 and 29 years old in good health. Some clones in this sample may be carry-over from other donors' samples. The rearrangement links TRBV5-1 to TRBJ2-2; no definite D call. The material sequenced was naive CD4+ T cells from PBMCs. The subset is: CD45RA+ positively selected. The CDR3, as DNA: TGCGCCAGCAGTCATGCAGAGATCACCGGGGAGCTGTTTTTT. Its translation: CASSHAEITGELFF.